A selection of T cell receptor beta chains follows, all from one sample in a study of post-analysis software for immune sequencing data. A single record per CDR3 protein comes from TCRdb applying MiXCR to the PCR reads. The sample records almost 700,000 distinct CDR3 sequences, approximately 60% being singletons. The sample was blood. These receptors came from a girl aged 2 to 9 with multiple sclerosis. Each CDR3 is given without its conserved first and last residue. Each record gives: V gene, CDR3 protein.

v_gene: TRBV20-1
CDR3aa: SARPAGTVDSPLH

v_gene: TRBV4-1
CDR3aa: ASSQVLSAWVTQY

v_gene: TRBV6-6
CDR3aa: ASSYSIGQGKDNEQF

v_gene: TRBV5-1
CDR3aa: ASSSPELAKNIQY

v_gene: TRBV27
CDR3aa: ASRALPGGDTQY

v_gene: TRBV29-1
CDR3aa: SVAVAPNSPLH

v_gene: TRBV29-1
CDR3aa: SVEGAAEAF

v_gene: TRBV7-9
CDR3aa: ASSLVGYPEAF

v_gene: TRBV11-2
CDR3aa: ASSSGTRADTQY

v_gene: TRBV11-1
CDR3aa: ASSQQQYQETQY

v_gene: TRBV11-2
CDR3aa: ASSLDRGGAPYEQY

v_gene: TRBV5-1
CDR3aa: ASSLGTGPPGAEAF

v_gene: TRBV6-2/TRBV6-3
CDR3aa: ASSYSRGEQF

v_gene: TRBV5-1
CDR3aa: ASRSGLGDEQF

v_gene: TRBV27
CDR3aa: ASSPSIKGTYEQY

v_gene: TRBV6-2/TRBV6-3
CDR3aa: AINDRGVNQPQH

v_gene: TRBV9
CDR3aa: ASSVEPGERGTDTQY

v_gene: TRBV6-1
CDR3aa: ASKPDRSWSGPNIQY

v_gene: TRBV4-2
CDR3aa: ASSHGTAPGGYT

v_gene: TRBV24-1
CDR3aa: ATSDPTIGTGWSDTQY

v_gene: TRBV20-1
CDR3aa: SARGTIYEQY

v_gene: TRBV7-6
CDR3aa: ASSLVPRGGLQETQY

v_gene: TRBV7-9
CDR3aa: ASSFHAKNIQY

v_gene: TRBV12-3/TRBV12-4
CDR3aa: ASSPGRGNEQF

v_gene: TRBV20-1
CDR3aa: SASVPSSYNEQF

v_gene: TRBV6-6
CDR3aa: ASSYDTERDTDTQY

v_gene: TRBV6-4
CDR3aa: ASMQGGYGYT